This T cell receptor beta chain was sequenced during a study of T cell responses to AZD1222 COVID-19 vaccine. The method was immunoSEQ multiplex PCR; TCRdb's version includes in-frame clones alone and lacks a portion of them. The sample includes approximately 150,000 clones, just under 95% of them seen just once. The J segment lost 5 bases and the V segment lost 4 bases, leaving 7 bases of the junction unmatched. The CDR3 extends over 15 amino acids. Germline CDR1 reads SGHNT; CDR2 reads YYREEE (reference sequence). This clone was seen a handful of times. The input for sequencing was peripheral blood, taken on day 0 of AZD1222 vaccination. The clonotype originates from an adult in good health. This sequence joins TRBV5-4 and TRBJ1-1, with 11 bases that match TRBD1. The CDR3 protein is CASSVPGTGGTEAFF. Here the CDR3 DNA reads TGTGCCAGCAGCGTACCCGGGACAGGGGGTACTGAAGCTTTCTTT.